The rows below give T cell receptor beta chains drawn from one sample of a study of cytomegalovirus exposure and HLA in healthy donors. Only in-frame clones appear in the TCRdb table, and some are missing; sequencing was by immunoSEQ multiplex PCR. The top ten clones hold over 0.95% of a sample with under 300,000 clones, around 86% of them seen once. Sequences were obtained from PBMCs. These receptors were collected from a woman aged 18-35 years in good health and CMV-seronegative. The CDR3 runs from the conserved cysteine through the conserved F or W. The D gene is left open where the match is weak. Clone size is given for some rows only: seen once, a few or many times, or a class if the clone is expanded.

j_gene,d_gene,v_gene,abundance,CDR3nt,CDR3aa
TRBJ2-7,.,TRBV7-6,.,TGTGCCAGCAGCTTAGTTCAACGGGAGAGTACCTACGAGCAGTACTTC,CASSLVQRESTYEQYF
TRBJ1-5,.,TRBV13,.,TGTGCCAGCAGCTTAGGGGGAGAGGGAAGCAATCAGCCCCAGCATTTT,CASSLGGEGSNQPQHF
TRBJ1-1,TRBD1,TRBV10-3,.,TGTGCCACCATTACAGGGGAGGACACTGAAGCTTTCTTT,CATITGEDTEAFF
TRBJ1-1,.,TRBV29-1,many,TGCAGCGTTGAACAGATCTTGAACACTGAAGCTTTCTTT,CSVEQILNTEAFF
TRBJ1-6,.,TRBV7-8,.,TGTGCCAGCAGCATCGGGATCCCTCTGGGTTCACCCCTCCACTTT,CASSIGIPLGSPLHF
TRBJ2-7,TRBD1,TRBV11-2,.,TGTGCCAGCAGCCGACGGACAGGTCCCTACGAGCAGTACTTC,CASSRRTGPYEQYF
TRBJ1-5,.,TRBV18,.,TGTGCCAGCTCACCGGCTCCGGGAGATCAGCCCCAGCATTTT,CASSPAPGDQPQHF
TRBJ1-3,.,TRBV12-5,once,TGTGCTAGTGGTTTGGGCCCGTACAGCTCTGGAAACACCATATATTTT,CASGLGPYSSGNTIYF
TRBJ2-1,TRBD2,TRBV7-2,.,TGTGCCAGCAGCTTAAATGGTTTCGCGGGAGGGCAGAATGAGCAGTTCTTC,CASSLNGFAGGQNEQFF
TRBJ1-1,.,TRBV7-6,.,TGTGCCAGCAGTTCAGACAGGAACACTGAAGCTTTCTTT,CASSSDRNTEAFF
TRBJ1-2,.,TRBV18,.,TGTGCCAGCCTCGACGAGGCAGGCGGGGACTATGGCTACACCTTC,CASLDEAGGDYGYTF
TRBJ2-7,.,TRBV5-6,.,TGTGCCAGCAGCCAACAGGGATCCCACGAGCAGTACTTC,CASSQQGSHEQYF
TRBJ2-3,.,TRBV25-1,.,TGTGCCAGCAAGTCCGGTAGCGCAGATACGCAGTATTTT,CASKSGSADTQYF
TRBJ1-2,.,TRBV5-6,few,TGTGCCAGCAGCTTCTTTTGGAAGGGGCATGGCTACACCTTC,CASSFFWKGHGYTF
TRBJ1-1,TRBD1,TRBV14,.,TGTGCCAGCAGCAGACAGGGGATTAACACTGAAGCTTTCTTT,CASSRQGINTEAFF
TRBJ2-3,TRBD2,TRBV30,.,TGTGCCTGGAGCCTAGCGGACATCGCAGATACGCAGTATTTT,CAWSLADIADTQYF
TRBJ1-4,TRBD1,TRBV7-7,.,TGTGCCAGCAGCTCTGGGACAGATGGAAAACTGTTTTTT,CASSSGTDGKLFF
TRBJ2-7,TRBD2,TRBV9,.,TGTGCCAGCAGCTTGACTAGCGGGAGGGCCTACGAGCAGTACTTC,CASSLTSGRAYEQYF
TRBJ1-1,.,TRBV28,.,TGTGCCAGCAGCCTGAGAAACAGTGAAGCTTTCTTT,CASSLRNSEAFF
TRBJ2-7,.,TRBV7-9,.,TGTGCCAGCAGCTTAGCGCACAGGGTCGAGCAGTACTTC,CASSLAHRVEQYF
TRBJ2-7,TRBD1,TRBV5-6,once,TGTGCCAGCAGCTCGGAGGGACAGGGAAAGTACGAGCAGTACTTC,CASSSEGQGKYEQYF
TRBJ2-3,TRBD2,TRBV6-1,.,TGTGCCAGCAGCGCGGGACTAGCGCCGGATACGCAGTATTTT,CASSAGLAPDTQYF
TRBJ2-1,TRBD2,TRBV9,.,TGTGCCAGCAGCGTAGGTCAAGCGGGGGGCCCTAGGAAGTTCTTC,CASSVGQAGGPRKFF
TRBJ2-7,.,TRBV6-6,.,TGTGCCAGCACCCCCGGGACACGAACCTACGAGCAGTACTTC,CASTPGTRTYEQYF
TRBJ2-1,TRBD1,TRBV10-3,.,TGTGCCATCAGTTCGGGACAGGGTGTGACCTACAATGAGCAGTTCTTC,CAISSGQGVTYNEQFF
TRBJ1-2,.,TRBV7-4,once,TGTGCCAGCAGGGTTCGGACAGACTATGGCTACACCTTC,CASRVRTDYGYTF
TRBJ2-3,.,TRBV7-7,.,TGTGCCAGCAGCCCCTGGGCGGGTTGGGATACGCAGTATTTT,CASSPWAGWDTQYF
TRBJ2-2,TRBD1,TRBV4-1,.,TGCGCCAGCAGCTTACCGGGACAGGGTAACACCGGGGAGCTGTTTTTT,CASSLPGQGNTGELFF
TRBJ2-5,.,TRBV4-1,.,TGCGCCAGCAGCCCTCGAAGCTTGCCGGAGACCCAGTACTTC,CASSPRSLPETQYF
TRBJ1-1,.,TRBV5-4,.,TGTGCCAGCAGCTTATTCGGGTCTGAGAACACTGAAGCTTTCTTT,CASSLFGSENTEAFF
TRBJ1-1,.,TRBV7-9,few,TGTGCCAGCAGCCTAAACGCGAACACTGAAGCTTTCTTT,CASSLNANTEAFF
TRBJ1-2,TRBD1,TRBV13,.,TGTGCCAGCAGCTTAGGCTCCGGACAGGCGGGCTATGGCTACACCTTC,CASSLGSGQAGYGYTF
TRBJ2-5,TRBD1,TRBV18,.,TGTGCCAGCTCACCACCTGGGGGACAGCTCCAAGAGACCCAGTACTTC,CASSPPGGQLQETQYF
TRBJ2-5,.,TRBV27,.,TGTGCCAGCAGCCATCATTGGAGCCAAGAGACCCAGTACTTC,CASSHHWSQETQYF
TRBJ2-2,.,TRBV4-2,few,TGTGCCAGCAGCCAAGAGGGGTTCAGGGCCGGGGAGCTGTTTTTT,CASSQEGFRAGELFF
TRBJ2-7,.,TRBV10-3,.,TGTGCCATCAGTGTAAGACAGGTTTTCTCCTACGAGCAGTACTTC,CAISVRQVFSYEQYF
TRBJ2-7,.,TRBV6-1,.,TGTGCCAGCAGTGAAGAGATGAGGGCCGAGCAGTACTTC,CASSEEMRAEQYF
TRBJ2-1,.,TRBV19,.,TGTGCCAGTAGTATTTGGAGCGGTCTCTCCTACAATGAGCAGTTCTTC,CASSIWSGLSYNEQFF
TRBJ1-2,TRBD1,TRBV11-2,few,TGTGCCAGCAGCTTCGGTACAGGGGGCGTTTTTGGCTATGGCTACACCTTC,CASSFGTGGVFGYGYTF
TRBJ2-1,TRBD2,TRBV27,.,TGTGCCAGCAGGACCCAGCGGGGGCCCTACAATGAGCAGTTCTTC,CASRTQRGPYNEQFF
TRBJ2-7,TRBD1,TRBV6-5,.,TGTGCCAGCAGCTCCGGGACAGGGGACGAGCAGTACTTC,CASSSGTGDEQYF
TRBJ2-7,.,TRBV6-6,.,TGTGCCAGCAGTTCCCCAGGGTTCTCTGGCGAGCAGTACTTC,CASSSPGFSGEQYF
TRBJ2-1,TRBD2,TRBV5-1,.,TGCGCCAGCAGCGCTTCACTAGCGGGAGGGCAGAATGAGCAGTTCTTC,CASSASLAGGQNEQFF
TRBJ2-7,.,TRBV27,.,TGTGCCAGCAGTTTTTCCACAGCCTCCTACGAGCAGTACTTC,CASSFSTASYEQYF
TRBJ1-1,.,TRBV18,.,TGTGCCAGCTCTACTTTAGACAGGTCAGGAGCTTTCTTT,CASSTLDRSGAFF
TRBJ1-4,TRBD1,TRBV6-5,.,TGTGCCAGCACCCCGACAGGGGTGGACGGAAAACTGTTTTTT,CASTPTGVDGKLFF